This T cell receptor (beta chain) is drawn from a study of T cells in Graves' hyperthyroidism and ophthalmopathy. Study-wide context: Sampling of peripheral blood happened at initial diagnosis, prior to any treatment.

The V segment lost 0 bases and the J segment 7 bases; nucleotides outside the gene matches: 5. This CDR3 is built from 15 residues. Per the germline V gene, CDR1 is MNHEY and CDR2 is SVGAGI. The study enrolled patients aged 18 to 65 with newly diagnosed hyperthyroidism of under 2 months' duration. General study points: Most clonotypes expanded in thyroid above 0.001 were likewise present in blood. Prediction of ophthalmopathy progression came a median roughly 6.4 months pre-onset.

This clonotype occurred many times. Its matching antigen is unknown. It was RNA transcripts that yielded the amplified TCR beta CDR3 regions. First-round RT-PCR targeting the TCR CDR3 was performed with the HTBI primer set. One entry per CDR3 protein results from TCRdb running MiXCR on the multiplex PCR reads. This table holds about 560,000 distinct CDR3 sequences, 16% found once. The specimen was blood. V and J are TRBV6-5 and TRBJ2-1, with 8 bases identical to TRBD2. The TCR sequence derives from a young woman with Graves' hyperthyroidism. The CDR3 sequence is CASSYSGTSMNEQFF. The CDR3 nucleotides read TGTGCCAGCAGTTACTCCGGGACTAGTATGAATGAGCAGTTCTTC.